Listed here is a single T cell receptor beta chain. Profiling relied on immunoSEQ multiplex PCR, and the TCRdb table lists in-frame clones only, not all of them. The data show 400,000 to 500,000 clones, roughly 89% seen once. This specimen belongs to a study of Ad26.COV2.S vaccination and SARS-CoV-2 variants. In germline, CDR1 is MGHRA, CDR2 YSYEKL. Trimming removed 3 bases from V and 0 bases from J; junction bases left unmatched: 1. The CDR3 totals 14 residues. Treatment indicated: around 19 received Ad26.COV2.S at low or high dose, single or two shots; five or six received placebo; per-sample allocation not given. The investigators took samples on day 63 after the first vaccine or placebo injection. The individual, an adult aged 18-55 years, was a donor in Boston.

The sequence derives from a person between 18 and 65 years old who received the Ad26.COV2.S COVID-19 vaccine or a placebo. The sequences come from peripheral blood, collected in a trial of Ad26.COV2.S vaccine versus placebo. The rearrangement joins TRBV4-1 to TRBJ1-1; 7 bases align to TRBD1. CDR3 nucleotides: TGCGCCAGCAGCCAGGGACAGTTGAACACTGAAGCTTTCTTT. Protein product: CASSQGQLNTEAFF.